The clone carrying this T cell receptor beta chain was counted only a few times. Its specificity is unknown. This sample is part of a study of early T cells in non-severe SARS-CoV-2 infection. Study-level findings and limits: Private and CD4 specificities were missed by VDJdb matching, skewed to anti-spike CD8.

Attachment of unique molecular identifiers to individual cDNA molecules was performed. TCRdb ran MiXCR on the 5' RACE reads and lists one entry per CDR3 protein. In the table there are 66,000 or so distinct CDR3 sequences, around 13% of which are singletons. This sequence was found in an adult who was a healthcare worker with PCR-confirmed SARS-CoV-2 infection or an uninfected control (not recorded which). Material for sequencing was whole blood.

The CDR3 region has the DNA TGTGCCAGCAGTTTATGGGGCCTCACAGATACGCAGTATTTT. Translation gives CASSLWGLTDTQYF. The chain is built from TRBV27 and TRBJ2-3, with D perhaps TRBD1 (5 bases). Germline-derived CDR1 and CDR2 are MNHEY and SMNVEV (reference sequence). CDR3 size: 14 residues. Trimming pared 1 base from V and 2 bases from J, leaving 7 bases between.